Listed below are T cell receptor beta chains from one sample, sequenced in a study of identical twins. Each CDR3 protein gets one entry after TCRdb re-called the 5' RACE reads with MiXCR. The sample lists approximately 590,000 distinct CDR3 sequences, roughly 9.9% occurring once. This sample also belongs to another study, concerning yellow fever vaccine responses in identical twins.

Sequenced sample: PBMCs. The receptors originated from a woman aged 18-35 years in good health. Both conserved end residues are trimmed from each CDR3.

>TRBJ2-7|TRBV4-3
ASSQDRGTVYEQY
>TRBJ2-1|TRBV29-1
SSGQYNEQF
>TRBJ1-4|TRBV14
ASSQLGQINEKLF
>TRBJ2-7|TRBV29-1
SVGGGTGYEQY
>TRBJ2-5|TRBV27
ASSLSMWQVQETQY
>TRBJ2-7|TRBV29-1
SVSRQGAIYEQY
>TRBJ2-6|TRBV12-3/TRBV12-4
ASSLRCAHSGANVLT
>TRBJ2-1|TRBV4-3
ASSQEGGRELASYNEQF
>TRBJ2-3|TRBV12-3/TRBV12-4
ASSFTPKTDTQY
>TRBJ2-1|TRBV4-3
ASSQVHLSGEQF
>TRBJ2-2|TRBV3-1
ASRLTGTSGELF
>TRBJ2-1|TRBV4-3
ASSQGTSESSYNEQF
>TRBJ2-2|TRBV12-3/TRBV12-4
ATRLAGGPHGELF
>TRBJ2-2|TRBV9
ASSVEAGEDTGELF
>TRBJ2-4|TRBV20-1
SARDGVAGVNIQY
>TRBJ2-1|TRBV7-2
ASSVYSGSEQF
>TRBJ2-1|TRBV21-1
ASSKAGVTYNEQF
>TRBJ2-5|TRBV7-6
ASSLSLAGPDGETQY
>TRBJ2-2|TRBV12-3/TRBV12-4
ASRSTSGQITTGELF
>TRBJ2-7|TRBV28
ASSLGARGPYEQY
>TRBJ2-5|TRBV20-1
SAIRGQGHEFMQETQY
>TRBJ2-1|TRBV5-1
ASRGLAGPNEQF
>TRBJ1-5|TRBV7-9
ASSAGTAGGRPQH
>TRBJ2-1|TRBV10-3
AIRLADEQF
>TRBJ2-3|TRBV12-3/TRBV12-4
ASSPPGLAGGMPDTQY
>TRBJ1-5|TRBV20-1
SARAPPGQILYSNQPQH
>TRBJ2-2|TRBV15
ATSRHFENTGELF
>TRBJ2-2|TRBV5-6
ASSFLAGANTGELF
>TRBJ2-7|TRBV23-1
ASSHCRDRTYEQY
>TRBJ2-4|TRBV20-1
SARVGDLIIAKNIQY
>TRBJ2-5|TRBV5-1
ASTLLRGQETQY
>TRBJ2-1|TRBV28
ASSLLAGGPTGNEQF
>TRBJ2-5|TRBV7-9
ASSSRVLRQETQY
>TRBJ2-7|TRBV5-1
ASSSGTVIHYEQY
>TRBJ1-5|TRBV7-8
ASSLRARGLGSNQPQH
>TRBJ2-7|TRBV12-3/TRBV12-4
ASRSAGELYEQY
>TRBJ2-3|TRBV20-1
SARRGGTDTQY
>TRBJ1-2|TRBV14
ASSQEGGTAYGYT
>TRBJ2-2|TRBV11-3
ASSSEVAGPFRELF
>TRBJ2-5|TRBV18
ASSPLPAQETQY
>TRBJ2-7|TRBV15
ATSSGIAGRFSYEQY
>TRBJ2-7|TRBV20-1
SAKAVSSYEQY
>TRBJ2-5|TRBV7-2
ASSFLTSGNQETQY
>TRBJ2-1|TRBV14
ASSQVKGYEF
>TRBJ2-7|TRBV4-3
ASSQGIRFYEQY
>TRBJ2-7|TRBV11-2
ASSLVTEIGAGSYEQY
>TRBJ2-2|TRBV11-2
ASSLWYGGAAGELF
>TRBJ2-5|TRBV24-1
ATSVAGGPRQETQY